This TCR beta chain was found in a study of radiation and T cells in renal cell carcinoma. The CDR3 length is 17 residues. Trimming pared 2 bases from V and 0 bases from J, leaving 14 bases between. Per the germline V gene, CDR1 is SGHAT and CDR2 is FQNNGV. The assay was immunoSEQ multiplex PCR, and TCRdb's table has in-frame clones only and misses some. Among some 150,000 clones listed, approximately 88% were seen once. Regarding time point: blood 2 weeks post-SBRT. The treatment was: 15 Gy SBRT to primary tumor, nephrectomy 4 weeks later. The sample in question was blood, obtained from a patient whose treatment included radiotherapy and nephrectomy. This clonotype originated in a woman aged 45-60 years with renal cell carcinoma. This chain joins TRBV11-2 and TRBJ2-4, with a possible D match to TRBD2 (5 bases). The CDR3 reads CASSLIKGVLAKNIQYF. Here the CDR3 DNA reads TGTGCCAGCAGCTTAATAAAGGGAGTTCTAGCCAAAAACATTCAGTACTTC.